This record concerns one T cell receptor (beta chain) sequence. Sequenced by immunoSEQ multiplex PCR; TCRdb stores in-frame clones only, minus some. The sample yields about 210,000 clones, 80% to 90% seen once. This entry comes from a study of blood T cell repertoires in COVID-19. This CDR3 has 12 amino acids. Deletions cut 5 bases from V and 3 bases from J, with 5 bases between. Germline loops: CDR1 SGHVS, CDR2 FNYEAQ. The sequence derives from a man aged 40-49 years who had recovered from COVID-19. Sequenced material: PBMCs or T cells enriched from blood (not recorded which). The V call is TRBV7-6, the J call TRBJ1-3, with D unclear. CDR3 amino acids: CASSGGGNTIYF. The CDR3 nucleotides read TGTGCCAGCAGCGGCGGTGGAAACACCATATATTTT.